Below, 18 T cell receptor beta chains from the same sample are listed, as sequenced in a study of T cell repertoires in cytomegalovirus infection. The antigens of these receptors remain unknown. MiXCR, applied by TCRdb to the reads, yields one record per CDR3 protein. The sample records around 430,000 distinct CDR3 sequences, roughly 43% being singletons. This material consisted of cultured PBMCs, taken from culture after CMV antigen stimulation. These receptors all stem from a human donor in good health (CMV status not recorded). Some clones in this sample may be carry-over from other donors' samples.

This clonotype has only a few counts. The chain recombines TRBV7-2 with TRBJ2-3; D is unresolved. CDR1 and CDR2 (germline): SGHTA, FQGNSA. The CDR3 loop spans 13 amino acids. Trimming took 7 bases from V and 4 from J, leaving 12 bases between them. CDR3 sequence reads: CASTPISPDTQYF. The CDR3 DNA sequence: TGTGCCAGCACCCCCATTAGTCCAGATACGCAGTATTTT.

The V and J genes are TRBV2 and TRBJ1-4; 7 positions agree with TRBD1. Germline V gene sequence: CDR1 SNHLY, CDR2 FYNNEI. This CDR3 is built from 15 residues. V trimming: 1 base; J trimming: 6 bases; junction bases outside the gene matches: 5. CDR3 in DNA: TGTGCCAGCAGTGAAGGGACAGGACTTTATGAAAAACTGTTTTTT. It codes for CASSEGTGLYEKLFF.

This chain links TRBV7-2 with TRBJ2-7; 8 positions agree with TRBD2. The V segment lost 5 bases and the J segment 0 bases; nucleotides outside the gene matches: 9. Germline CDR1 and CDR2: SGHTA and FQGNSA. This CDR3 region has 16 residues. The CDR3 is CASSRRVAGLSYEQYF. Written as DNA, the CDR3 is TGTGCCAGCAGCAGGAGAGTAGCGGGACTCTCCTACGAGCAGTACTTC.

The sample holds a few counts of this clonotype. The chain couples TRBV12-3 or TRBV12-4 to TRBJ2-5; 10 bases are shared with TRBD1. Trimming removed 6 bases from V and 5 bases from J; junction bases left unmatched: 12. CDR3 size: 16 residues. CDR3: CASSPGTGEVQETQYF. CDR3 nucleotides: TGTGCCAGCAGCCCCGGGACAGGGGAGGTCCAGGAGACCCAGTACTTC.

The J gene is TRBJ1-2, the V gene TRBV27; D possibly corresponds to TRBD1 (5 bases). This CDR3 has 13 amino acids. Germline CDR1 reads MNHEY; CDR2 reads SMNVEV (reference sequence). V lost 5 bases to trimming and J lost 4 bases, with 11 bases between them. The CDR3: CASSAGQSYGYTF. The CDR3 coding sequence is TGTGCCAGCAGTGCGGGGCAATCCTATGGCTACACCTTC.

This clonotype was recorded a few times. V is TRBV5-5 and J is TRBJ1-1; no clear D. Germline CDR1 reads SGHKS; CDR2 reads YYEKEE (reference sequence). With 0 bases removed from V and 7 bases from J, the gap between germline ends came to 7 bases. CDR3 size: 12 residues. CDR3 sequence reads: CASSLGGYEAFF. Written as DNA, the CDR3 is TGTGCCAGCAGCTTGGGGGGATATGAAGCTTTCTTT.

This clonotype was seen only a few times. The genes are TRBV7-9 and TRBJ2-3; D not resolved. With 7 bases removed from V and 0 bases from J, the gap between germline ends came to 5 bases. This CDR3 comprises 12 residues. CDR1 SEHNR and CDR2 FQNEAQ come from the germline V gene (reference sequence). The CDR3: CASTNSTDTQYF. The CDR3 DNA follows: TGTGCCAGCACCAACAGCACAGATACGCAGTATTTT. The variable domain in full, with the rest retrieved from reference TRBV7-9 and TRBJ2-3, is DTGVSQNPRHKITKRGQNVTFRCDPISEHNRLYWYRQTLGQGPEFLTYFQNEAQLEKSRLLSDRFSAERPKGSFSTLEIQRTEQGDSAMYLCASTNSTDTQYFGPGTRLTVL.

Comment on this clonotype: Sequence at one end of the junction differs from germline and may be a read error. The rearrangement links TRBV5-3 to TRBJ2-2; D unresolved. TRBV5-3 is marked as an open reading frame, function uncertain. The CDR3 loop spans 12 amino acids. For the CDR3, the DNA is TGTGCCAGCAGCTTGCACACCGGGGAGCTGTTTTTT. Translated: CASSLHTGELFF.

The chain carries TRBV7-2 and TRBJ1-1; weak D call: TRBD1 (6 bases). Trimming removed 5 bases at V and 4 bases at J, with 17 bases between. Germline-derived CDR1 and CDR2 are SGHTA and FQGNSA. The CDR3 has 15 residues. The CDR3 DNA is TGTGCCAGCAGCCCACAGACAGGTCGGGGCACTGAAGCTTTCTTT. Its translation: CASSPQTGRGTEAFF.

The CDR3 loop reads CASSHTRGFSETQYF. The CDR3 region has the DNA TGTGCCAGCAGCCATACCAGGGGCTTCTCGGAGACCCAGTACTTC. The chain couples TRBV14 to TRBJ2-5; perhaps TRBD1 as D (6 bases). Germline CDR1 reads SGHDN; CDR2 reads FVKESK. The CDR3 loop spans 15 amino acids. V was trimmed by 3 bases and J by 5 bases, leaving 16 bases between them.

The CDR3 bases are TGTGCCAGCAGTTCCCAACTAACAGGGGACTTATGGAATGAGCAGTTCTTC. Residues: CASSSQLTGDLWNEQFF. The V call is TRBV5-4, the J call TRBJ2-1, with D possibly TRBD1 on 7 matching bases. This CDR3 has 17 amino acids. The germline gives CDR1 SGHNT, CDR2 YYREEE (reference sequence). V lost 5 bases, J lost 7 bases, and 25 bases lay in between.

The V and J genes are TRBV20-1 and TRBJ1-5, with D tentatively TRBD1 (6 bases). Germline loops: CDR1 DFQATT, CDR2 SNEGSKA (reference sequence). The V end was cut by 6 bases, the J end by 2 bases, with 11 bases between. CDR3 length equals 13 residues. This CDR3 is CSATAGGNQPQHF. CDR3 sequence (DNA): TGCAGTGCCACGGCAGGGGGCAATCAGCCCCAGCATTTT.

The chain uses TRBV15 and TRBJ1-4, with D possibly matching TRBD1 (5 bases). CDR1 LNHNV and CDR2 YYDKDF come from the germline V gene (reference sequence). The V and J ends lost 1 base and 8 bases respectively, with 20 bases between them. The CDR3 covers 17 residues. The CDR3 bases are TGTGCCACCAGCAGAGGAGTTGGGGACTCTCCTGCGGAAAAACTGTTTTTT. Translation: CATSRGVGDSPAEKLFF.

This chain joins TRBV7-9 and TRBJ2-2; 8 bases align to TRBD1. The CDR3 runs to 17 residues. Germline trimming cut 0 bases from V and 4 bases from J; bases unmatched to any gene: 7. Per the germline V gene, CDR1 is SEHNR and CDR2 is FQNEAQ (reference sequence). CDR3 amino acids: CASSLATGGVGTGELFF. CDR3 coding DNA: TGTGCCAGCAGCTTAGCCACAGGGGGTGTTGGCACCGGGGAGCTGTTTTTT. The complete variable domain, with remaining parts taken from reference TRBV7-9 and TRBJ2-2, reads DTGVSQNPRHKITKRGQNVTFRCDPISEHNRLYWYRQTLGQGPEFLTYFQNEAQLEKSRLLSDRFSAERPKGSFSTLEIQRTEQGDSAMYLCASSLATGGVGTGELFFGEGSRLTVL.

This clonotype turned up a few times. This CDR3 is CASSKSGEGGETQYF. CDR3 coding DNA: TGTGCCAGCTCCAAGTCCGGGGAGGGTGGTGAGACCCAGTACTTC. This sequence joins TRBV7-2 and TRBJ2-5, with 7 bases fitting TRBD2. V lost 8 bases to trimming and J lost 5 bases; unmatched junction nucleotides: 14. The germline V gene encodes CDR1 SGHTA and CDR2 FQGNSA. The CDR3 length is 15 residues.

The chain links TRBV18 to TRBJ2-3, with D hard to call. CDR3 length: 16 residues. V shed 5 bases and J shed 3 bases, with 18 bases lying between them. Germline V CDR1 and CDR2: KGHSH, LQKENI. The DNA of the CDR3 is TGTGCCAGCTCAGGCTCCACGGGTGGTCTGACAGATACGCAGTATTTT. This translates into CASSGSTGGLTDTQYF.

This clonotype was seen a single time. The CDR3 DNA reads as TGTGCCAGCAGTTACTCGAACACTTGGGCAGGCTTCACCTACGAGCAGTACTTC. Residues: CASSYSNTWAGFTYEQYF. The V gene is TRBV6-5, the J gene TRBJ2-7; unclear D gene. The CDR3 has 18 residues. Trimming removed 0 bases from V and 2 bases from J, with 20 bases in between. Per the germline V gene, CDR1 is MNHEY and CDR2 is SVGAGI.

This chain connects TRBV6-1 to TRBJ1-2; D is ambiguous. V lost 6 bases, J lost 2 bases, and 13 bases lay in between. This CDR3 region has 14 residues. CDR1 is MNHNS and CDR2 is SASEGT in the germline V gene. CDR3 in amino acids: CASRGPIQNYGYTF. The CDR3 nucleotides read TGTGCCAGCAGAGGCCCGATACAGAACTATGGCTACACCTTC.